The rows below give T cell receptor beta chains drawn from one sample of a study of shared clonotypes between healthy human individuals. Produced via immunoSEQ multiplex PCR; TCRdb's table is partial and in-frame only. The table includes about 650,000 clones, 95% to 96% detected once. Sequencing input: naive CD8+ T cells sorted from blood. The source of these receptors is a woman younger than 45 in good health. Both conserved end residues are part of each CDR3. Fields, in order: clone size, J gene, CDR3 length, D gene, V gene, CDR3 DNA, CDR3 protein. The D gene is left open where the match is weak. For some rows the clone size is stated as once, few or many, or as a class when expanded; others skip it.

- TRBJ1-2 13 - TRBV5-5 TGTGCCAGCAGCGACGGGACGGTCTATGGCTACACCTTC CASSDGTVYGYTF
- TRBJ2-1 16 - TRBV7-9 TGTGCCAGCAGCTTGACCGGGACACCAAGCTACAATGAGCAGTTCTTC CASSLTGTPSYNEQFF
- TRBJ2-3 16 TRBD2 TRBV19 TGTGCCAGTAGTATAGCGGGAGGTGTTGGGACAGATACGCAGTATTTT CASSIAGGVGTDTQYF
- TRBJ1-2 13 TRBD1 TRBV27 TGTGCCAGCAGCCGGGACAGTAACTATGGCTACACCTTC CASSRDSNYGYTF
- TRBJ2-6 16 - TRBV6-1 TGTGCCAGCAGTGCGGACAGTTTGAGCTGGGCCAACGTCCTGACTTTC CASSADSLSWANVLTF
- TRBJ1-2 16 TRBD1 TRBV27 TGTGCCAGCAGTTTGGACTGGACAGGGTCGCCGTATGGCTACACCTTC CASSLDWTGSPYGYTF
- TRBJ2-7 16 TRBD2 TRBV4-2 TGTGCCAGCAGCCAAGATAGGGGAGGGCCGGGCTACGAGCAGTACTTC CASSQDRGGPGYEQYF
- TRBJ2-3 13 - TRBV13 TGTGCCAGCAGCCCGCGGGGCACAGATACGCAGTATTTT CASSPRGTDTQYF
- TRBJ2-2 15 - TRBV2 TGTGCCAGCAGTGATCGACAGTCGAACACCGGGGAGCTGTTTTTT CASSDRQSNTGELFF
- TRBJ1-4 14 TRBD1 TRBV9 TGTGCCAGCAGCTTGACAGGGGTTCCGGAAAAACTGTTTTTT CASSLTGVPEKLFF
once TRBJ1-2 13 - TRBV2 TGTGCCGTGTGGGGGGGCTCCAACTATGGCTACACCTTC CAVWGGSNYGYTF
once TRBJ1-1 18 - TRBV11-2 TGTGCCAGCAGCTTAGATCCGGGGACCGGCGGATTGAACACTGAAGCTTTCTTT CASSLDPGTGGLNTEAFF
- TRBJ1-5 15 TRBD1 TRBV27 TGTGCCAGCAGTGTCGGGACAGGTGGTAATCAGCCCCAGCATTTT CASSVGTGGNQPQHF
- TRBJ1-2 14 TRBD1 TRBV7-9 TGTGCCAGCAGCGCTACCGACAGGGGGATTGGCTACACCTTC CASSATDRGIGYTF
- TRBJ2-5 15 TRBD2 TRBV6-1 TGTGCCAGCAGTGTCGAGACTAGCGGGCAAGAGACCCAGTACTTC CASSVETSGQETQYF
- TRBJ2-1 15 - TRBV7-9 TGTGCCAGCAGCTTAAATTCTGGACAATACAATGAGCAGTTCTTC CASSLNSGQYNEQFF
- TRBJ2-2 16 - TRBV9 TGTGCCAGCAGCGTACGGATGAGTGCGAACACCGGGGAGCTGTTTTTT CASSVRMSANTGELFF
- TRBJ2-1 17 TRBD2 TRBV19 TGTGCCAGTAGTATAGTGGCGGGAGCGGGAGCTTACAATGAGCAGTTCTTC CASSIVAGAGAYNEQFF
- TRBJ2-3 14 - TRBV27 TGTGCCAGCAGGAACGACAGGTTACGGGATACGCAGTATTTT CASRNDRLRDTQYF
- TRBJ1-5 12 - TRBV29-1 TGCAGCGTTGGCGACAGCAATCAGCCCCAGCATTTT CSVGDSNQPQHF
- TRBJ2-1 15 TRBD2 TRBV28 TGTGCCAGCACCCCCCGACTAGCAGTCTACAATGAGCAGTTCTTC CASTPRLAVYNEQFF
- TRBJ2-7 13 - TRBV27 TGTGCCAGCAACCCAAGCCCCTCCTACGAGCAGTACTTC CASNPSPSYEQYF
- TRBJ2-7 15 TRBD1 TRBV7-8 TGTGCCAGCAGCTTAGTCGGGACAGGGGAGTACGAGCAGTACTTC CASSLVGTGEYEQYF
- TRBJ2-7 14 TRBD1 TRBV30 TGTGCCTGGCAGGACACCGGGACAGACTACGAGCAGTACTTC CAWQDTGTDYEQYF
- TRBJ2-7 14 TRBD1 TRBV28 TGTGCCAGCAGTCCGACAGGGGTTGATTACGAGCAGTACTTC CASSPTGVDYEQYF
- TRBJ1-3 16 - TRBV10-3 TGTGCCACCGTATTGGGGGCTTGGAACTCTGGAAACACCATATATTTT CATVLGAWNSGNTIYF
- TRBJ2-1 15 - TRBV5-8 TGTGCCAGCAGCCAAGAACAGGGTTCCTACAATGAGCAGTTCTTC CASSQEQGSYNEQFF
- TRBJ1-1 13 - TRBV15 TGTGCCACCAGCCCCCCGCGTCGCACTGAAGCTTTCTTT CATSPPRRTEAFF
- TRBJ1-4 13 - TRBV2 TGTGCCAGCAAAGGCTCCACTAATGAAAAACTGTTTTTT CASKGSTNEKLFF
- TRBJ1-1 13 - TRBV7-9 TGTGCCAGCAGCGACGGACAGAGGTTGGGAGCTTTCTTT CASSDGQRLGAFF
once TRBJ2-2 14 - TRBV2 TGTGCCAGCAGTGAAGCTCGAAGGGCCGGGGAGCTGTTTTTT CASSEARRAGELFF
- TRBJ2-1 14 TRBD2 TRBV6-5 TGTGCCACCCAACTAGCGGAGACTTACAATGAGCAGTTCTTC CATQLAETYNEQFF
once TRBJ1-2 14 TRBD1 TRBV28 TGTGCCAGCAGTTTTGGGACAGGGGGCTATGGCTACACCTTC CASSFGTGGYGYTF
- TRBJ2-7 13 TRBD1 TRBV6-5 TGTGCCAGCAGTGTAGGACAGGACTACGAGCAGTACTTC CASSVGQDYEQYF
- TRBJ1-2 14 - TRBV5-4 TGTGCCAGCACCGACCCCATGCTCGACTATGGCTACACCTTC CASTDPMLDYGYTF
- TRBJ1-1 16 - TRBV28 TGTGCCAGCAGTTTCTCACCGGATCCACGGAACACTGAAGCTTTCTTT CASSFSPDPRNTEAFF
- TRBJ1-4 15 - TRBV5-6 TGTGCCAGCAGCTTGGTCAGGGGTACTAAGGAAAAACTGTTTTTT CASSLVRGTKEKLFF
- TRBJ2-5 15 - TRBV15 TGTGCCACCAGCACTCTAGCGACGGCAAAAGAGACCCAGTACTTC CATSTLATAKETQYF
- TRBJ2-1 12 - TRBV9 TGTGCCAGCGCCGCTAGCGACAATGAGCAGTTCTTC CASAASDNEQFF
- TRBJ2-7 13 - TRBV29-1 TGCAGCGTGATACGGCAAAGCTCCTACGAGCAGTACTTC CSVIRQSSYEQYF
- TRBJ1-6 14 - TRBV27 TGTGCCAGCAGTCTCCGAGTATATAATTCACCCCTCCACTTT CASSLRVYNSPLHF
- TRBJ2-7 15 - TRBV9 TGTGCCAGCAGCGCCGAGGGGTCACCACCCTACGAGCAGTACTTC CASSAEGSPPYEQYF